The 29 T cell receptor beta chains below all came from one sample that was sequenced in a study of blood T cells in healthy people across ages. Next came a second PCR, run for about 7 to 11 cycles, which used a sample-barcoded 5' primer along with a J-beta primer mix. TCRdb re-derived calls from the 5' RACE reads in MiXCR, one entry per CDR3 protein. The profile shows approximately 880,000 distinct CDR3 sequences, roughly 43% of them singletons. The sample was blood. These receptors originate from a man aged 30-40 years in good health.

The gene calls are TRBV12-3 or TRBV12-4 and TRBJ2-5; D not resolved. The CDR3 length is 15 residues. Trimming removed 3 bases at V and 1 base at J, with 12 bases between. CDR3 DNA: TGTGCCAGCAGTTTCCTTGCAAGGCTCCAAGAGACCCAGTACTTC. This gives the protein CASSFLARLQETQYF.

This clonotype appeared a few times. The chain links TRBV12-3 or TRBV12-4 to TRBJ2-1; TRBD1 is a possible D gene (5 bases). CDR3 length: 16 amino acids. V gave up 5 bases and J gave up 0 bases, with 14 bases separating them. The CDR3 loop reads CASSGNRLSSYNEQFF. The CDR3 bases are TGTGCCAGCAGTGGCAACAGGCTGAGCTCCTACAATGAGCAGTTCTTC.

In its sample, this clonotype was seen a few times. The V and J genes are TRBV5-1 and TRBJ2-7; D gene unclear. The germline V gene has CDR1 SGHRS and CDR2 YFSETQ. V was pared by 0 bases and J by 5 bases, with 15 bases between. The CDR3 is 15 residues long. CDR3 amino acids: CASSLAPGFSNEQYF. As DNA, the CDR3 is TGCGCCAGCAGCTTGGCTCCGGGCTTTTCGAACGAGCAGTACTTC.

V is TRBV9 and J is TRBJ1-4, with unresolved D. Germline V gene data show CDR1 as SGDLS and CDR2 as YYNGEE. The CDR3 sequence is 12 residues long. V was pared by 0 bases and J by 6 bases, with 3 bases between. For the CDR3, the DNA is TGTGCCAGCAGCGTAGGTGATGAAAAACTGTTTTTT. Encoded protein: CASSVGDEKLFF. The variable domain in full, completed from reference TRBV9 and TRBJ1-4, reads DSGVTQTPKHLITATGQRVTLRCSPRSGDLSVYWYQQSLDQGLQFLIQYYNGEERAKGNILERFSAQQFPDLHSELNLSSLELGDSALYFCASSVGDEKLFFGSGTQLSVL.

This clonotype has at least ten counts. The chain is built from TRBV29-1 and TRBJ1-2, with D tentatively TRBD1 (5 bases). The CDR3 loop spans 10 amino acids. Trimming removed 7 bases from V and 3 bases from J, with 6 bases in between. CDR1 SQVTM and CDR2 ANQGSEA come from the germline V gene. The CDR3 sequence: CSGGDYGYTF. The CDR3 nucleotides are TGCAGCGGGGGGGACTATGGCTACACCTTC.

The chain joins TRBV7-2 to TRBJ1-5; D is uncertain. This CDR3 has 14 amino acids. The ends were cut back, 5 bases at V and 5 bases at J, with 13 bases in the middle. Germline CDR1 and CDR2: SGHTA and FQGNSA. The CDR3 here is CASSRAQNYQPQHF. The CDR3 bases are TGTGCCAGCAGCCGAGCGCAGAACTATCAGCCCCAGCATTTT.

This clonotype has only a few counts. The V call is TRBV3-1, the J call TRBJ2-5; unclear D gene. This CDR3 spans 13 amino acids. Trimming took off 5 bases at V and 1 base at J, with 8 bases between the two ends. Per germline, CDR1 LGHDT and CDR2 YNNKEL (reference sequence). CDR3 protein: CASSYQSQETQYF. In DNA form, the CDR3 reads TGTGCCAGCAGCTATCAGAGCCAAGAGACCCAGTACTTC.

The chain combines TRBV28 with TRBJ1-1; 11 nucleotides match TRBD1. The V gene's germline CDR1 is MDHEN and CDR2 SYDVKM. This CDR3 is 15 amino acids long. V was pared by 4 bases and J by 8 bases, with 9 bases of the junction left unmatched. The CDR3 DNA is TGTGCCAGCAGTTCGGTTACAGGGACAGGGGGGGAAGCTTTCTTT. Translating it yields CASSSVTGTGGEAFF.

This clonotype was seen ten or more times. CDR3 amino acids: CSARDSGGANTQYF. CDR3 bases: TGCAGTGCTAGAGATAGCGGGGGGGCGAATACGCAGTATTTT. This chain connects TRBV20-1 to TRBJ2-3, with 11 bases aligning to TRBD2. V shed 0 bases, J shed 7 bases, and the junction held 3 bases outside the gene matches. The CDR3 loop spans 14 amino acids. Germline values: CDR1 DFQATT, CDR2 SNEGSKA (reference sequence).

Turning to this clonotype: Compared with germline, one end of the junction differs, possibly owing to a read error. This CDR3 is CASSYGGNTGELFF. The CDR3 DNA follows: TGTGCTAGCAGCTACGGCGGGAACACCGGGGAGCTGTTTTTT. The rearrangement uses TRBV6-1 and TRBJ2-2; D call uncertain. CDR3 length: 14 residues. From germline, CDR1 is MNHNS and CDR2 SASEGT.

DNA for the CDR3: TGTGCCAGCAGCGCCTCGACAGGGGGACCAGAGACCCAGTACTTC. This translates into CASSASTGGPETQYF. This chain connects TRBV7-2 to TRBJ2-5; 9 nucleotides agree with TRBD1. Germline CDR1 reads SGHTA; CDR2 reads FQGNSA. J gave up 4 bases and V 5 bases, and 8 bases lay outside the gene matches. The CDR3 spans 15 residues.

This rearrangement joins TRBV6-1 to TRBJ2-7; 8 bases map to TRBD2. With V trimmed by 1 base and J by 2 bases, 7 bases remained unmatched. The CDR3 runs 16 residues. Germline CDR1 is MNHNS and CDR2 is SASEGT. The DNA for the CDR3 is TGTGCCAGCAGTGAAGTAGCGGGGTGGCCCCCCTACGAGCAGTACTTC. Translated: CASSEVAGWPPYEQYF.

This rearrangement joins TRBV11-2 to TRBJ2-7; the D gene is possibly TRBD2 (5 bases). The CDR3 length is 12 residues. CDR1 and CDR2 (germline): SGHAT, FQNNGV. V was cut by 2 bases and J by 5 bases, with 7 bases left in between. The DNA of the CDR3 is TGTGCCAGCAGCTTATGGCGGGACGAGCAGTACTTC. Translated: CASSLWRDEQYF.

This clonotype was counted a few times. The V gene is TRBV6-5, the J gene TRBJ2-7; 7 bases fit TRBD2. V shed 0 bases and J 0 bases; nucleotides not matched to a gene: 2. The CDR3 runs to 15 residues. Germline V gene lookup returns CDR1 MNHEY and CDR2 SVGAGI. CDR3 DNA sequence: TGTGCCAGCAGTTACTCGGCTAGCGGCTCCTACGAGCAGTACTTC. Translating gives CASSYSASGSYEQYF.

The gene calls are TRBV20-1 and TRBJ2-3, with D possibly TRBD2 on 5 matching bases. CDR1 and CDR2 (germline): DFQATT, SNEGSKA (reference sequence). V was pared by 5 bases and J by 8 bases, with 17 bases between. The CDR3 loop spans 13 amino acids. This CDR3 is CSAPGEEHGTQYF. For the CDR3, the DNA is TGCAGTGCTCCCGGGGAAGAACACGGTACGCAGTATTTT.

Here the CDR3 reads CAISESGPDRGNTEAFF. CDR3 DNA: TGTGCCATCAGTGAGTCCGGACCCGACAGGGGCAATACTGAAGCTTTCTTT. The V gene is TRBV10-3, the J gene TRBJ1-1; 8 nucleotides match TRBD1. Germline V gives CDR1 ENHRY, CDR2 SYGVKD. This CDR3 region has 17 residues. J gave up 5 bases and V 0 bases, and 11 bases lay outside the gene matches.

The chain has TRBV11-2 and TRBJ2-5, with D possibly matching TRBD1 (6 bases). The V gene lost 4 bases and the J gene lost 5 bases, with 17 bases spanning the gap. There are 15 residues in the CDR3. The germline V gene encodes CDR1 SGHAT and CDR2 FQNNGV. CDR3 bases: TGTGCCAGCAGCTCTGGCCTCCTGGGGGCTGAGACCCAGTACTTC. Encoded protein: CASSSGLLGAETQYF.

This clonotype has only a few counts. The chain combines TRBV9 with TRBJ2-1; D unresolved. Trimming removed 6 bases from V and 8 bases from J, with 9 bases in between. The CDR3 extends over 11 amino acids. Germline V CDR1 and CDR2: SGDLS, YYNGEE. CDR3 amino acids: CASNLVDEQFF. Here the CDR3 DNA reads TGTGCCAGCAACTTGGTGGATGAGCAGTTCTTC.

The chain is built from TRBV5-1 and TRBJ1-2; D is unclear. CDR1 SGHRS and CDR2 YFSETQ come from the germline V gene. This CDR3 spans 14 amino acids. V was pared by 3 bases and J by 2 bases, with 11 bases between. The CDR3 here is CASSSSVGNYGYTF. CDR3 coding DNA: TGCGCCAGCAGCTCGTCGGTAGGGAACTATGGCTACACCTTC.

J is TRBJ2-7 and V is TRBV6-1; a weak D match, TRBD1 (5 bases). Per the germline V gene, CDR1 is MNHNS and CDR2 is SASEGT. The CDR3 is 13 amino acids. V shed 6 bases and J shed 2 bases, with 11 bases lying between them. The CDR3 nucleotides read TGTGCCAGCAGAGGACACGATACCTACGAGCAGTACTTC. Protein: CASRGHDTYEQYF.

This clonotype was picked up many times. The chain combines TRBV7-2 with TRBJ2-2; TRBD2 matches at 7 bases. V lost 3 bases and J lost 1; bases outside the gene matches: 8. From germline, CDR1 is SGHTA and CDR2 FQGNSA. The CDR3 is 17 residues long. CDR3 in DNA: TGTGCCAGCAGCTTTGGACTAGGGATCGGGAACACCGGGGAGCTGTTTTTT. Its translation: CASSFGLGIGNTGELFF.

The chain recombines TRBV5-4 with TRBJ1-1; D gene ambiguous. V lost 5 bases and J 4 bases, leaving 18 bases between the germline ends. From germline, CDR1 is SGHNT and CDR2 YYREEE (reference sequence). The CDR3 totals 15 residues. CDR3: CASSPDIGVPTEAFF. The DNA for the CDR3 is TGTGCCAGCAGTCCAGACATCGGGGTGCCCACTGAAGCTTTCTTT. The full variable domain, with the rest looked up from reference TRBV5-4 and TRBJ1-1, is ETGVTQSPTHLIKTRGQQVTLRCSSQSGHNTVSWYQQALGQGPQFIFQYYREEENGRGNFPPRFSGLQFPNYSSELNVNALELDDSALYLCASSPDIGVPTEAFFGQGTRLTVV.

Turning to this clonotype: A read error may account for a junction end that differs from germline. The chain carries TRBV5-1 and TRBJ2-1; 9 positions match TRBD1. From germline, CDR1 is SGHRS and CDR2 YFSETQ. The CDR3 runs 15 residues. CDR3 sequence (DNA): TGCGCCGGCAGCTTACGATCGGGACAGGGAAATGAGCAGTTCTTC. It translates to CAGSLRSGQGNEQFF. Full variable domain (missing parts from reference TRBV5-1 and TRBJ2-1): KAGVTQTPRYLIKTRGQQVTLSCSPISGHRSVSWYQQTPGQGLQFLFEYFSETQRNKGNFPGRFSGRQFSNSRSEMNVSTLELGDSALYLCAGSLRSGQGNEQFFGPGTRLTVL.

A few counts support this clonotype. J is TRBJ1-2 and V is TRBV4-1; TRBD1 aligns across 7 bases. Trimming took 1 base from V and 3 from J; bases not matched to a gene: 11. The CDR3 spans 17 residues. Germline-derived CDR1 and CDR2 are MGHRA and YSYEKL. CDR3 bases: TGCGCCAGCAGCCAAGGTAAAGGGACAGAGTTTTACTATGGCTACACCTTC. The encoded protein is CASSQGKGTEFYYGYTF.

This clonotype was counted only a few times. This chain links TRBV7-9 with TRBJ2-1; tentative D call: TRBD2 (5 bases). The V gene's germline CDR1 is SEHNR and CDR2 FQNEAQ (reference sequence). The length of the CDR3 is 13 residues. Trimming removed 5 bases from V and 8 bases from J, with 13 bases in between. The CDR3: CASSPMDLDEQFF. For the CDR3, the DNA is TGTGCCAGCAGCCCTATGGACTTGGATGAGCAGTTCTTC.

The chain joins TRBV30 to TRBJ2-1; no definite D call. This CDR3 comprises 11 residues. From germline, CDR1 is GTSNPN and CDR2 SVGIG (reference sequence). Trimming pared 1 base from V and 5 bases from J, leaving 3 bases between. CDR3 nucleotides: TGTGCCTGGAGTGGGGACAATGAGCAGTTCTTC. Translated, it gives CAWSGDNEQFF.

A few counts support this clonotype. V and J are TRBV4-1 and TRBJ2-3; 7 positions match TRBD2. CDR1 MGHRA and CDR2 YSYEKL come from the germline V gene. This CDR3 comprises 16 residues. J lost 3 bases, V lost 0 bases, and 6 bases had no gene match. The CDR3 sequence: CASSQDGLVSTDTQYF. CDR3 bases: TGCGCCAGCAGCCAAGATGGACTAGTATCAACAGATACGCAGTATTTT.

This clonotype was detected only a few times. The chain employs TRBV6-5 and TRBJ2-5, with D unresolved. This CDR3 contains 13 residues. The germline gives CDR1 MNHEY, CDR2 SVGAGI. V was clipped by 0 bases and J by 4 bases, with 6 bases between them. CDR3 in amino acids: CASSYSAAETQYF. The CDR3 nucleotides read TGTGCCAGCAGTTACTCGGCGGCAGAGACCCAGTACTTC.

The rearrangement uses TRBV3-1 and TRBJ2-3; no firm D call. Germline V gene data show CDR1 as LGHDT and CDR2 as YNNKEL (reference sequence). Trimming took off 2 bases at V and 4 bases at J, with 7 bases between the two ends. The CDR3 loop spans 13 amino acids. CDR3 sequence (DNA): TGTGCCAGCAGCCAATTCTCGGCAGATACGCAGTATTTT. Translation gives CASSQFSADTQYF.